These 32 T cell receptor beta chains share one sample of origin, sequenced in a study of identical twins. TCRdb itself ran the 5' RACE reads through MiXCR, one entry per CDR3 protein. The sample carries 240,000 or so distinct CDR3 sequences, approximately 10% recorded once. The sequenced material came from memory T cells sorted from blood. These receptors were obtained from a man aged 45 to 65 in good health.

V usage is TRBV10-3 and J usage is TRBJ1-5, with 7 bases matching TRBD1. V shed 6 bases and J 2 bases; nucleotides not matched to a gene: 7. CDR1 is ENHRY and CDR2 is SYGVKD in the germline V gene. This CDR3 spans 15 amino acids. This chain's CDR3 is CAIRAGGSGNQPQHF. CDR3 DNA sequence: TGTGCCATCAGGGCAGGGGGGTCGGGCAATCAGCCCCAGCATTTT.

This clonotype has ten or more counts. The CDR3 coding sequence is TGCAGTGCTAGAGATAGGCTAGCGGGAAACACCGGGGAGCTGTTTTTT. It yields the protein CSARDRLAGNTGELFF. V gene TRBV20-1 combines with J gene TRBJ2-2, with 9 nucleotides matching TRBD2. The CDR3 has 16 amino acids. Germline lookup yields CDR1 DFQATT and CDR2 SNEGSKA (reference sequence). Losses at the gene ends were 0 bases for V and 2 bases for J; bases not matched to a gene: 4.

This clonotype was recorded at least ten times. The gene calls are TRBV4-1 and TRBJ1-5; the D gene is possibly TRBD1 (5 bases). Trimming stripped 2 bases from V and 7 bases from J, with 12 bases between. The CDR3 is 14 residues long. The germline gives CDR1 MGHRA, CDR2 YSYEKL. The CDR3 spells CASSQNQGNQPQHF. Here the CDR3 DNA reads TGCGCCAGCAGCCAAAATCAGGGTAACCAGCCCCAGCATTTT.

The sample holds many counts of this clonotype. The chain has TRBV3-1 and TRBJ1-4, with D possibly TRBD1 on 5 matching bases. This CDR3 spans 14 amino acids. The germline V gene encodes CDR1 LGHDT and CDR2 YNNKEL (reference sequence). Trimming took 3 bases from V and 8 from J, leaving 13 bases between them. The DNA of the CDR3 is TGTGCCAGCAGCCACTTCCGGGAGGGGGAAAAACTGTTTTTT. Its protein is CASSHFREGEKLFF.

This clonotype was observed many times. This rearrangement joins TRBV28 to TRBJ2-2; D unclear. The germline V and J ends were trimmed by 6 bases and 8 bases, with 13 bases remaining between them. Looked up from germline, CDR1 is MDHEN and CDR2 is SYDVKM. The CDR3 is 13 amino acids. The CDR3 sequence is CASSPILAGELFF. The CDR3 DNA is TGTGCCAGCAGCCCTATTTTGGCGGGGGAGCTGTTTTTT.

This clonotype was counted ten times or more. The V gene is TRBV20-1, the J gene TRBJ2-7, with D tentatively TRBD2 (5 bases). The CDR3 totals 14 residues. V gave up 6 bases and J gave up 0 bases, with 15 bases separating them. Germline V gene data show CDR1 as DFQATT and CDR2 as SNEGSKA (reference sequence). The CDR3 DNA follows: TGCAGTGCCGGGTCCTGGGCGGGCTCCTACGAGCAGTACTTC. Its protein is CSAGSWAGSYEQYF.

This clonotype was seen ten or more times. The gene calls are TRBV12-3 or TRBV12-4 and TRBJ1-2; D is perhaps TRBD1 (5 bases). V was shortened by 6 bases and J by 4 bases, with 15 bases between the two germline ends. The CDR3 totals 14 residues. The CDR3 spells CASSGGAGSYGYTF. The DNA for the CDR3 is TGTGCCAGCAGCGGTGGAGCAGGGTCCTATGGCTACACCTTC.

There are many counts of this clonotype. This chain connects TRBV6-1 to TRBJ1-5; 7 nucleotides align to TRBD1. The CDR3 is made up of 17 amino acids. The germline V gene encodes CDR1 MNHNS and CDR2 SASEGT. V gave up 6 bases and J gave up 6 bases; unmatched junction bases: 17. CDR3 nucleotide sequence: TGTGCCAGCAGACAGCGGAACAGGGGTAAAGAGAGTCAGCCCCAGCATTTT. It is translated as CASRQRNRGKESQPQHF.

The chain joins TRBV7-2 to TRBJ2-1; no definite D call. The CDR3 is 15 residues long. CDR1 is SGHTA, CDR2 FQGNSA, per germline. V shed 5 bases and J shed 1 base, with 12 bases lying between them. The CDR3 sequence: CASSPTSSSYNEQFF. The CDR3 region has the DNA TGTGCCAGCAGCCCGACATCATCATCCTACAATGAGCAGTTCTTC.

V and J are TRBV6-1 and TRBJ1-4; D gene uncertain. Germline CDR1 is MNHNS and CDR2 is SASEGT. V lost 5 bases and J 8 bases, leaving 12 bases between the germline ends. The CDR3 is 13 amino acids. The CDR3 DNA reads TGTGCCAGCAGTATCAACAGTGGGGAAAAACTGTTTTTT. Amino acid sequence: CASSINSGEKLFF.

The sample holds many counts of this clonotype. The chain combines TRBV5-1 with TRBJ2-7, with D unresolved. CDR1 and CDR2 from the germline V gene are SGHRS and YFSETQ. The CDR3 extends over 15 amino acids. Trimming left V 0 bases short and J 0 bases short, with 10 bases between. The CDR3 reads CASSLVSSSSYEQYF. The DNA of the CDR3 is TGCGCCAGCAGCTTGGTTTCATCGAGCTCCTACGAGCAGTACTTC. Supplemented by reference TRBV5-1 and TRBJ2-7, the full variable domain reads KAGVTQTPRYLIKTRGQQVTLSCSPISGHRSVSWYQQTPGQGLQFLFEYFSETQRNKGNFPGRFSGRQFSNSRSEMNVSTLELGDSALYLCASSLVSSSSYEQYFGPGTRLTVT.

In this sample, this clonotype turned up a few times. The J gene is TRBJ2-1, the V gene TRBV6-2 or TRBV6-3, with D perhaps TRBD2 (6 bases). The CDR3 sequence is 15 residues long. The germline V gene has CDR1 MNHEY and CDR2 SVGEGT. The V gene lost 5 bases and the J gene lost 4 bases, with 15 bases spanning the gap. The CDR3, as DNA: TGTGCCAGCAGTCGTAGCGGACTAAGGTACAATGAGCAGTTCTTC. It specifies CASSRSGLRYNEQFF.

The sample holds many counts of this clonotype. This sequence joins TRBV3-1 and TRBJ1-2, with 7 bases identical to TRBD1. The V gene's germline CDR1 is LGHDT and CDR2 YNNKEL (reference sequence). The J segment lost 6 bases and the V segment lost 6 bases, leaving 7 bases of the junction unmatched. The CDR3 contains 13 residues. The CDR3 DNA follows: TGTGCCAGCAGGACCAGGGGGATGGATGGCTACACCTTC. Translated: CASRTRGMDGYTF. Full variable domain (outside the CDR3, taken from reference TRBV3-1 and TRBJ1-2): DTAVSQTPKYLVTQMGNDKSIKCEQNLGHDTMYWYKQDSKKFLKIMFSYNNKELIINETVPNRFSPKSPDKAHLNLHINSLELGDSAVYFCASRTRGMDGYTFGSGTRLTVV.

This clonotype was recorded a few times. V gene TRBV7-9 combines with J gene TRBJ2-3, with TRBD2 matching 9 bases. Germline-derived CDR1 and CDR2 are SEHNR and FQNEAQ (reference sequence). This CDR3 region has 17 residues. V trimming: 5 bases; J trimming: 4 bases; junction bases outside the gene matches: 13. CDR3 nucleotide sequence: TGTGCCAGCAGCCCTGCCCTAGCGGGATTGAGGGCAGATACGCAGTATTTT. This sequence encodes CASSPALAGLRADTQYF.

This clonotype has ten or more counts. CDR3 in DNA: TGTGCCAGCACAGGGGCTGCTGGGGCCAACGTCCTGACTTTC. Protein product: CASTGAAGANVLTF. The chain employs TRBV12-3 or TRBV12-4 and TRBJ2-6; D may be TRBD1 (6 bases). CDR3 length: 14 amino acids. With 7 bases removed from V and 2 bases from J, the gap between germline ends came to 9 bases.

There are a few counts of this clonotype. CDR3 bases: TGCAGTGCCAGACCCGGGGGGGCCGGCACAGATACGCAGTATTTT. Its translation: CSARPGGAGTDTQYF. The rearrangement uses TRBV20-1 and TRBJ2-3; 8 bases match TRBD2. Per the germline V gene, CDR1 is DFQATT and CDR2 is SNEGSKA (reference sequence). The junction had 9 bases not matched to a gene; V was cut back by 6 bases and J by 1 base. CDR3 length: 15 amino acids.

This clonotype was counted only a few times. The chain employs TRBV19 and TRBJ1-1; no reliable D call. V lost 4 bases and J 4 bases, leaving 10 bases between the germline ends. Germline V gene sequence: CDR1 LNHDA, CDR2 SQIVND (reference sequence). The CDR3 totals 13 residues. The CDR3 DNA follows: TGTGCCAGTAGTACCCCCTGGGGCACTGAAGCTTTCTTT. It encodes CASSTPWGTEAFF. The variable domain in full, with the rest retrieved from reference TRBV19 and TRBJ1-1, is DGGITQSPKYLFRKEGQNVTLSCEQNLNHDAMYWYRQDPGQGLRLIYYSQIVNDFQKGDIAEGYSVSREKKESFPLTVTSAQKNPTAFYLCASSTPWGTEAFFGQGTRLTVV.

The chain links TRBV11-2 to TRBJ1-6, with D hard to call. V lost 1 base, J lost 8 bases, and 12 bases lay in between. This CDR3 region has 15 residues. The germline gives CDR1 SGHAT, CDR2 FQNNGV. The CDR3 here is CASSLGPGLDSPLHF. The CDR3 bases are TGTGCCAGCAGCTTAGGTCCAGGTCTCGATTCACCCCTCCACTTT.

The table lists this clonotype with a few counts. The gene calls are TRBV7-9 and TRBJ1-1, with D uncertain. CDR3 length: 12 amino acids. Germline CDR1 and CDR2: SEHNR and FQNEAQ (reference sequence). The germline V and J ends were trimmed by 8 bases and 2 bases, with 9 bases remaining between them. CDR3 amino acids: CASGKDNTEAFF. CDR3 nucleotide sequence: TGTGCCAGCGGCAAAGATAACACTGAAGCTTTCTTT.

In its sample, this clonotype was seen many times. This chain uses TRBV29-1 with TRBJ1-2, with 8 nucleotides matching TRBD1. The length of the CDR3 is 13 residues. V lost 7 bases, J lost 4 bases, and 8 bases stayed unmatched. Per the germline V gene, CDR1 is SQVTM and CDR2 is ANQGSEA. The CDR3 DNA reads TGCAGCGCAGGGACAGGCACTGGCTATGGCTACACCTTC. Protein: CSAGTGTGYGYTF.

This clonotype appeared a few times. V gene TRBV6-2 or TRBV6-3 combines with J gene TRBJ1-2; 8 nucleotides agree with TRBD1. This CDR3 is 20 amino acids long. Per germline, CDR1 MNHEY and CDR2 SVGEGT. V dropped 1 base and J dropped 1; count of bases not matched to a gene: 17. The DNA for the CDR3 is TGTGCCAGCAGTTACTTTAGGGGAGGTTGGACAGGGATCCTTAACTATGGCTACACCTTC. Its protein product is CASSYFRGGWTGILNYGYTF.

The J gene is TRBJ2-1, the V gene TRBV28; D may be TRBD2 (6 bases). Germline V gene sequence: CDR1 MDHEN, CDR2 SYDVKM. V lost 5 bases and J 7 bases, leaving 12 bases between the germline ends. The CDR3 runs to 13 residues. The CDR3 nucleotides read TGTGCCAGCAGTCTGGAGGGTTTGAATGAGCAGTTCTTC. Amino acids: CASSLEGLNEQFF.

This CDR3 is CASSYRGKSYEQYF. For the CDR3, the DNA is TGTGCCAGCAGTTACCGAGGGAAGTCCTACGAGCAGTACTTC. The V and J genes are TRBV6-5 and TRBJ2-7, with D possibly TRBD2 on 5 matching bases. The CDR3 contains 14 residues. Germline values: CDR1 MNHEY, CDR2 SVGAGI. V lost 2 bases and J lost 1, with 9 bases in between.

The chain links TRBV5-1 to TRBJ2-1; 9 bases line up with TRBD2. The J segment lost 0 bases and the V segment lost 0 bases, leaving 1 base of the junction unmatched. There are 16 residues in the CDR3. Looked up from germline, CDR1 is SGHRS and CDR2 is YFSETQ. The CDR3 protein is CASSLALAGSYNEQFF. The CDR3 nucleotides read TGCGCCAGCAGCTTGGCACTAGCGGGCTCCTACAATGAGCAGTTCTTC.

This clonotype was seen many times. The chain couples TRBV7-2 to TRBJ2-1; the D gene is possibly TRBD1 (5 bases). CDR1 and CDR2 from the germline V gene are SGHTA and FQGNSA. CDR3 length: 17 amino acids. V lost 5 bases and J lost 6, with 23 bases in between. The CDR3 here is CASSPSGLRSLFNEQFF. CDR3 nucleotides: TGTGCCAGCAGCCCCTCAGGGCTGAGGTCCCTTTTCAATGAGCAGTTCTTC.

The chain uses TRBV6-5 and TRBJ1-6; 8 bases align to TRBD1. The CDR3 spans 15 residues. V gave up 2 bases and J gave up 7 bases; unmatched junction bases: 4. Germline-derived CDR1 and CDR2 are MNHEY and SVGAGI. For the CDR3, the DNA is TGTGCCAGCAGTTACGGGGACAGGCGAAATTCACCCCTCCACTTT. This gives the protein CASSYGDRRNSPLHF.

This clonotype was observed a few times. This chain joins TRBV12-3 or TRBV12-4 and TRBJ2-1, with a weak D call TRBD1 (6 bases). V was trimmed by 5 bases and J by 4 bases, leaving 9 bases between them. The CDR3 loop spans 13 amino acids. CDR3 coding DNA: TGTGCCAGCAGTGTAGGACAGTACAATGAGCAGTTCTTC. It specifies CASSVGQYNEQFF.

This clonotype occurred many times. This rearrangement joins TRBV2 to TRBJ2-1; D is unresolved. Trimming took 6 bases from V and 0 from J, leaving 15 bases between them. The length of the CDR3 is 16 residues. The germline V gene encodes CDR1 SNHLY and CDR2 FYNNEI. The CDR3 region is CASSRLRSGSYNEQFF. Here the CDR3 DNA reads TGTGCCAGCAGCCGATTAAGGTCGGGCTCCTACAATGAGCAGTTCTTC.

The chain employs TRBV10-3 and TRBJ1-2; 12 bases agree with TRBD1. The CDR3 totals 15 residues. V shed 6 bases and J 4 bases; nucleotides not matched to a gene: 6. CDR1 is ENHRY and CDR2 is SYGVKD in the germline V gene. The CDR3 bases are TGTGCCATCAGCGCCGGGACAGGGGGCTTCTATGGCTACACCTTC. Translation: CAISAGTGGFYGYTF.

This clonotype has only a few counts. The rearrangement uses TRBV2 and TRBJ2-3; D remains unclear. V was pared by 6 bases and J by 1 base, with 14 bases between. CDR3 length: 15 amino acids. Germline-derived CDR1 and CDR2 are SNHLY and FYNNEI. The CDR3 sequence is CASRGLPTRTDTQYF. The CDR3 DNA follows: TGTGCCAGCAGAGGTCTCCCGACCCGCACAGATACGCAGTATTTT.

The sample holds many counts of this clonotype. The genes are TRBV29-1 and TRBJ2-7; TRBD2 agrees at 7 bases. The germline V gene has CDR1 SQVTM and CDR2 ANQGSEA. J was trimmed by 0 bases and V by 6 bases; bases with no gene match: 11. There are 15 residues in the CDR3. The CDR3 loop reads CSVKGDYRSSYEQYF. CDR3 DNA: TGCAGCGTCAAAGGGGACTACCGGAGCTCCTACGAGCAGTACTTC.

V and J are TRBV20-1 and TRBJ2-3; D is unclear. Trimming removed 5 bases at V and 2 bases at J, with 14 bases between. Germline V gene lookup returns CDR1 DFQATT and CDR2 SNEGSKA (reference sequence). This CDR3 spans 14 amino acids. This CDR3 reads CSAPGSGYTDTQYF. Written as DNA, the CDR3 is TGCAGTGCTCCCGGGTCCGGCTACACAGATACGCAGTATTTT.